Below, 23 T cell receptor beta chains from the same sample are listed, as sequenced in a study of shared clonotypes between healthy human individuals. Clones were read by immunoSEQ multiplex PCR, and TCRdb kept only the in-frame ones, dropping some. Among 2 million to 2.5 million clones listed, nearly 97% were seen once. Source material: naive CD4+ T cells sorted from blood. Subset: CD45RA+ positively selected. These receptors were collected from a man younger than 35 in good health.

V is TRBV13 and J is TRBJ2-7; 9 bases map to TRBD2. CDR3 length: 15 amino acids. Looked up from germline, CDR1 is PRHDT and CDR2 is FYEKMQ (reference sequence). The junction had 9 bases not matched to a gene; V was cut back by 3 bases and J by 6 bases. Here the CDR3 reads CASSFFRVSGSEQYF. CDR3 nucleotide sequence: TGTGCCAGCAGCTTTTTTAGGGTTAGCGGGAGCGAGCAGTACTTC.

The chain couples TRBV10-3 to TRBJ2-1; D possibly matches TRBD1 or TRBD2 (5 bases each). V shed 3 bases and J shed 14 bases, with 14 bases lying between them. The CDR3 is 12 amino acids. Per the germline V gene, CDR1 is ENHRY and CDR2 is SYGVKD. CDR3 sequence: CAISEIGAGEFF. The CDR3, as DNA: TGTGCCATCAGTGAAATAGGGGCCGGGGAGTTCTTC.

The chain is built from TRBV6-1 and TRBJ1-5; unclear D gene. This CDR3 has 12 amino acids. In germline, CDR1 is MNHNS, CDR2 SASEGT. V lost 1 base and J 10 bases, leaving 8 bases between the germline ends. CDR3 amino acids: CASSEGGVPQHF. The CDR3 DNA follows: TGTGCCAGCAGTGAAGGAGGAGTCCCCCAGCATTTT.

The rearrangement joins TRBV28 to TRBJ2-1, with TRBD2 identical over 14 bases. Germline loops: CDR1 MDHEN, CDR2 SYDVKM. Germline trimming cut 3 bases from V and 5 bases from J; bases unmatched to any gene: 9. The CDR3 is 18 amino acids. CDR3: CASSLSGGLAGGNNEQFF. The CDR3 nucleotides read TGTGCCAGCAGTTTGAGTGGTGGACTAGCGGGGGGTAACAATGAGCAGTTCTTC.

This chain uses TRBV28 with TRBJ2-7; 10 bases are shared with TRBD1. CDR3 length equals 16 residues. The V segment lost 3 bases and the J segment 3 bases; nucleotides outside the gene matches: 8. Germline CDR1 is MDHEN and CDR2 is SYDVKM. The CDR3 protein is CASSFPRTGGLYEQYF. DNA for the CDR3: TGTGCCAGCAGTTTCCCCCGGACAGGGGGTCTCTACGAGCAGTACTTC.

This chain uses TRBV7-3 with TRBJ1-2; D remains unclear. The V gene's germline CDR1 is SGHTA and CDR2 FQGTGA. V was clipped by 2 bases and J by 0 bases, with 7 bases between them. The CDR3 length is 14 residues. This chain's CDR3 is CASSLDGANYGYTF. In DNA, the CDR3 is TGTGCCAGCAGCTTAGACGGTGCTAACTATGGCTACACCTTC.

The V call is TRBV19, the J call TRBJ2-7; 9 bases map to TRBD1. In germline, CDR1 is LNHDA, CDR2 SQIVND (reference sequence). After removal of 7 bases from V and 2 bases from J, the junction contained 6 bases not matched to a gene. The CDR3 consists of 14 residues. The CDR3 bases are TGTGCCAGTACGGCGACAGGGGGAACCTACGAGCAGTACTTC. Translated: CASTATGGTYEQYF.

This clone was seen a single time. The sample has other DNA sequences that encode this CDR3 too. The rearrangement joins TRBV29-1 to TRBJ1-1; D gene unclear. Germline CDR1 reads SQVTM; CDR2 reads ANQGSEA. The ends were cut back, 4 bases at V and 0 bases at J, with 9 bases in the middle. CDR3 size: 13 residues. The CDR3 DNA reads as TGCAGCGTTGCGCGGCAGTTGAACACTGAAGCTTTCTTT. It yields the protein CSVARQLNTEAFF.

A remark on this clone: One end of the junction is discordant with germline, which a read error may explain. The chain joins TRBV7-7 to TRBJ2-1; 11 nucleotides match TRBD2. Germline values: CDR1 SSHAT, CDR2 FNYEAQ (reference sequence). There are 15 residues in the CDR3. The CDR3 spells CASSRTSGSFNEQFF. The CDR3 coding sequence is TGTGCTAGCAGCCGTACTAGCGGGAGTTTCAATGAGCAGTTCTTC. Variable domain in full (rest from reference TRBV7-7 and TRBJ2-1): GAGVSQSPRYKVTKRGQDVTLRCDPISSHATLYWYQQALGQGPEFLTYFNYEAQPDKSGLPSDRFSAERPEGSISTLTIQRTEQRDSAMYRCASSRTSGSFNEQFFGPGTRLTVL.

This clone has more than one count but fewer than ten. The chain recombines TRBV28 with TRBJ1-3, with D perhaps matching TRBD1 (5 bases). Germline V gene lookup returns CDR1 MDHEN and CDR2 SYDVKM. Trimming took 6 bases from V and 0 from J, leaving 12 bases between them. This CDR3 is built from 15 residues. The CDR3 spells CASSSTGHSGNTIYF. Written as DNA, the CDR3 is TGTGCCAGCAGCTCGACTGGACACTCTGGAAACACCATATATTTT.

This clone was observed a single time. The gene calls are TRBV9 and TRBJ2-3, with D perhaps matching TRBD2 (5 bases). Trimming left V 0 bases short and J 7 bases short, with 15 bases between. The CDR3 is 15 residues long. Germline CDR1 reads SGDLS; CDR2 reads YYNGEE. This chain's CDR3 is CASSVEPAERNTQYF. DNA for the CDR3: TGTGCCAGCAGCGTAGAGCCTGCGGAGCGGAATACGCAGTATTTT.

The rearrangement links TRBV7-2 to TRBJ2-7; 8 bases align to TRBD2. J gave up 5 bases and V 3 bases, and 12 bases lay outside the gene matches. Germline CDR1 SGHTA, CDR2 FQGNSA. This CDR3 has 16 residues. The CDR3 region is CASSLGVGGRIHEQYF. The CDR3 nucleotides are TGTGCCAGCAGCTTGGGGGTTGGCGGGAGGATCCACGAGCAGTACTTC.

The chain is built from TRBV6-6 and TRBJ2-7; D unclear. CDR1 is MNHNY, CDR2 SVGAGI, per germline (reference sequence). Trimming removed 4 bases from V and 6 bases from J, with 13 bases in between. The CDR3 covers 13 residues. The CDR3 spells CASSSPGPREQYF. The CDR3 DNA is TGTGCCAGCAGTTCTCCCGGGCCGCGCGAGCAGTACTTC.

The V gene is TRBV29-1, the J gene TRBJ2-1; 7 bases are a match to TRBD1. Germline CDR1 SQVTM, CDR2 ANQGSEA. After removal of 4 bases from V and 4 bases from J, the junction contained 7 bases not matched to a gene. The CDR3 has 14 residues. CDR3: CSVVQGTFYNEQFF. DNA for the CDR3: TGCAGCGTTGTACAGGGGACCTTTTACAATGAGCAGTTCTTC.

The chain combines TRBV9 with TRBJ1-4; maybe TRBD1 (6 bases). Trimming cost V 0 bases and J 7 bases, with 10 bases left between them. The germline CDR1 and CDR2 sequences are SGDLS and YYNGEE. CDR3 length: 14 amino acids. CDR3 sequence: CASSVERGGEKLFF. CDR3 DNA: TGTGCCAGCAGCGTAGAAAGGGGGGGTGAAAAACTGTTTTTT. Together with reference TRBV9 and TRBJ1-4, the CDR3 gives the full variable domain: DSGVTQTPKHLITATGQRVTLRCSPRSGDLSVYWYQQSLDQGLQFLIQYYNGEERAKGNILERFSAQQFPDLHSELNLSSLELGDSALYFCASSVERGGEKLFFGSGTQLSVL.

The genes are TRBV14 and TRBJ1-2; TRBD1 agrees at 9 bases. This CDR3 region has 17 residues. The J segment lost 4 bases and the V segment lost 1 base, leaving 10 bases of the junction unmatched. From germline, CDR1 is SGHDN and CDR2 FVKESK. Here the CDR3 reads CASSQVGAGQGGYGYTF. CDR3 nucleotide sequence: TGTGCCAGCAGCCAAGTAGGAGCGGGACAGGGAGGCTATGGCTACACCTTC. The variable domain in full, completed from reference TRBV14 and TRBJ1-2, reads EAGVTQFPSHSVIEKGQTVTLRCDPISGHDNLYWYRRVMGKEIKFLLHFVKESKQDESGMPNNRFLAERTGGTYSTLKVQPAELEDSGVYFCASSQVGAGQGGYGYTFGSGTRLTVV.

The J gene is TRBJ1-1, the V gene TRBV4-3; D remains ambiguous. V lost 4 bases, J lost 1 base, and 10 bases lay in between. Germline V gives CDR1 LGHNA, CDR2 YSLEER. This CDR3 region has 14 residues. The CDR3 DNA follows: TGCGCCAGCAGCCTGACACGCTCGAACACTGAAGCTTTCTTT. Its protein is CASSLTRSNTEAFF.

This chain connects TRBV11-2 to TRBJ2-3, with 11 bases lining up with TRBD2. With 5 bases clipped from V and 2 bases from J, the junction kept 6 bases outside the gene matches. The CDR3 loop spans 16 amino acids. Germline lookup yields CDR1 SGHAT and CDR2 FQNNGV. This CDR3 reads CASSPRLAGPTDTQYF. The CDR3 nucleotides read TGTGCCAGCAGCCCCAGACTAGCGGGGCCCACAGATACGCAGTATTTT.

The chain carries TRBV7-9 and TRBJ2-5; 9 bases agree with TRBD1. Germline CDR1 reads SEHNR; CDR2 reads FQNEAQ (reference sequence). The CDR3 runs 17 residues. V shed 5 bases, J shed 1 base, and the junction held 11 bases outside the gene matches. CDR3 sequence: CASSRTGVPRGQETQYF. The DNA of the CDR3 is TGTGCCAGCAGCCGGACAGGGGTCCCCCGGGGCCAAGAGACCCAGTACTTC.

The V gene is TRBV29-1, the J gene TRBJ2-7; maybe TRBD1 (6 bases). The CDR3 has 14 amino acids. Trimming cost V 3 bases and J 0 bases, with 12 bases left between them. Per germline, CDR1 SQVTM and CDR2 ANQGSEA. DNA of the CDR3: TGCAGCGTTGAGGGGGCGTCGGGCTCCTACGAGCAGTACTTC. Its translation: CSVEGASGSYEQYF.

The CDR3 DNA follows: TGTGCCAGCAGCGCCAGCATTTCTGGGGCCAACGTCCTGACTTTC. As protein: CASSASISGANVLTF. The chain has TRBV9 and TRBJ2-6; no clear D. The germline CDR1 and CDR2 sequences are SGDLS and YYNGEE. V dropped 3 bases and J dropped 1 base, with 8 bases sitting between them. CDR3 size: 15 residues.

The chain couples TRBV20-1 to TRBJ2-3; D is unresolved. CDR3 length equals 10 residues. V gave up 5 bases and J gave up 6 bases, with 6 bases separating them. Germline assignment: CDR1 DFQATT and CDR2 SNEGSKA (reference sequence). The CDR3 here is CSAASDTQYF. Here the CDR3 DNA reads TGCAGTGCTGCATCCGATACGCAGTATTTT.

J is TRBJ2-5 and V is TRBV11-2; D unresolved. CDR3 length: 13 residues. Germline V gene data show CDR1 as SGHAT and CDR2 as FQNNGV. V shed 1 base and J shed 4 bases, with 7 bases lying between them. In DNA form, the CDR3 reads TGTGCCAGCAGCTTAGCCTGGCGAGAGACCCAGTACTTC. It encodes CASSLAWRETQYF.